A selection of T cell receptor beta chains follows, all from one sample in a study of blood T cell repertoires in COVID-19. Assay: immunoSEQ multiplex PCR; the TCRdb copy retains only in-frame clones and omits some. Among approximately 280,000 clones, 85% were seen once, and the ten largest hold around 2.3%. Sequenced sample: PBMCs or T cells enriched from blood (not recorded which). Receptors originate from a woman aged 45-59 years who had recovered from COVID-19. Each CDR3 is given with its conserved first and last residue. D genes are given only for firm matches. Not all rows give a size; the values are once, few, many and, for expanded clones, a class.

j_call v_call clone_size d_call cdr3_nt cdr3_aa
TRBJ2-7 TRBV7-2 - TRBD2 TGTGCCAGCAGCTTAGGTAGCGGGAACATATACGAGCAGTACTTC CASSLGSGNIYEQYF
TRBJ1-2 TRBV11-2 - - TGTGCCAGCAGCTTTGGCACAGGGAGTGGCTACACCTTC CASSFGTGSGYTF
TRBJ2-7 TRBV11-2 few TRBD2 TGTGCCAGCAGCTCGAGGACTAGCGGGAGTTACGAGCAGTACTTC CASSSRTSGSYEQYF
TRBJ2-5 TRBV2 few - TGTGCCAGCAGCGAGACGGGGGAAGGGGAGACCCAGTACTTC CASSETGEGETQYF
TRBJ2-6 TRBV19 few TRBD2 TGTGCCAGTAGTATAGAGTGGACTAGCGGGAGACCTGGGGCCAACGTCCTGACTTTC CASSIEWTSGRPGANVLTF
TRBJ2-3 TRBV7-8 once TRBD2 TGTGCCAGCAGCCCGGGACTAGATGCAGATACGCAGTATTTT CASSPGLDADTQYF
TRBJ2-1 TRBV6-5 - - TGTGCCAGCAGGGACAGCAGCTCCTACAATGAGCAGTTCTTC CASRDSSSYNEQFF
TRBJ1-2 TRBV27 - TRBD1 TGTGCCAGCAGTCTCATTCGGGGACAGGGGGCGGTTAACTATGGCTACACCTTC CASSLIRGQGAVNYGYTF
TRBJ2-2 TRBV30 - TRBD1 TGTGCCTGGAGGGGGACAGGGGTGGCCGCCACCGGGGAGCTGTTTTTT CAWRGTGVAATGELFF
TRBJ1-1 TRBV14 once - TGTGCCAGCAGCCCACAGGATCCTGTGGGGGCTTTCTTT CASSPQDPVGAFF
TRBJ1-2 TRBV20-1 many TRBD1 TGCAGTGCTAGTGTATCAGGACAGGGGGCGGATGGCTACACCTTC CSASVSGQGADGYTF
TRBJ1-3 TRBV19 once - TGTGCCAGCCGTGCCGGACAGCCGAGCTCTGGAAACACCATATATTTT CASRAGQPSSGNTIYF
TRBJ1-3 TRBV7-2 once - TGTGCCAGCGCCCGGGGTCCGAGCTCTGGAAACACCATATATTTT CASARGPSSGNTIYF
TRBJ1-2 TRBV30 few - TGTGCCTGGAGTTTATCCGATGGGGCCGGCTACACCTTC CAWSLSDGAGYTF